These T cell receptor beta chains were read from a single sample in a study of T-cell reconstitution after alpha-beta-depleted transplantation in children. MiXCR, applied by TCRdb to the PCR reads, yields one record per CDR3 protein. The sample shows approximately 47,000 distinct CDR3 sequences, 52% of them seen only once. Sequencing used peripheral blood, obtained before TCRalphabeta/CD19-depleted stem cell transplant. The receptors come from a boy in the first two years of life with SCID, due to receive a stem cell transplant. CDR3s include the opening cysteine and the closing phenylalanine or tryptophan. D genes are given only for firm matches. Some rows mark clone size as missing; the rest say once, few, many or name a class of expanded clone.

>TRBV5-1|TRBJ2-7|TRBD2|few
CASSSEPGLAAEQYF
TGCGCCAGCAGCTCCGAGCCGGGACTAGCTGCCGAGCAGTACTTC
>TRBV5-1|TRBJ2-7|TRBD1|NA
CASSSGTGPYEQYF
TGCGCCAGCAGCTCCGGGACAGGACCCTACGAGCAGTACTTC
>TRBV20-1|TRBJ1-1|NA|NA
CSARERGNRAPEAFF
TGCAGTGCTAGAGAGCGGGGGAACAGGGCCCCTGAAGCTTTCTTT
>TRBV28|TRBJ2-3|NA|few
CAIHAGGLGDTQYF
TGTGCCATCCATGCCGGGGGGCTAGGAGATACGCAGTATTTT
>TRBV7-2|TRBJ2-1|TRBD1|few
CASNYRGYYNEQFF
TGTGCCAGCAACTACAGGGGGTACTACAATGAGCAGTTCTTC
>TRBV20-1|TRBJ2-1|NA|NA
CTADYRNEQFF
TGCACCGCGGACTATCGCAATGAGCAGTTCTTC
>TRBV20-1|TRBJ1-2|NA|NA
CSFSDNYGYTF
TGCAGCTTCAGCGATAACTATGGCTACACCTTC
>TRBV4-2|TRBJ2-7|TRBD2|NA
CASSQEWSGGVPYEQYF
TGTGCCAGCAGCCAAGAGTGGAGCGGGGGGGTTCCCTACGAGCAGTACTTC
>TRBV13|TRBJ2-4|NA|few
CASSYGLPRGNIQYF
TGTGCCAGCAGCTACGGGCTCCCCCGAGGAAACATTCAGTACTTC
>TRBV3-1|TRBJ1-1|NA|NA
CASSPDSTAEAFF
TGTGCCAGCAGCCCAGACAGTACGGCTGAAGCTTTCTTT
>TRBV5-5|TRBJ1-1|NA|NA
CASSGGPNTEAFF
TGTGCCAGCAGCGGCGGCCCGAACACTGAAGCTTTCTTT
>TRBV11-1|TRBJ2-3|TRBD2|NA
CASSSRSGGPDTQYF
TGTGCCAGCAGCAGCCGTAGCGGGGGTCCAGATACGCAGTATTTT
>TRBV20-1|TRBJ2-3|NA|once
CSARGLGMSTDTQYF
TGCAGTGCTAGAGGTTTGGGGATGAGCACAGATACGCAGTATTTT
>TRBV20-1|TRBJ2-7|NA|NA
CSASSGYYEQYF
TGCAGTGCTAGTTCAGGTTATTACGAGCAGTACTTC
>TRBV5-1|TRBJ1-1|TRBD1|few
CASSTLTGTETEAFF
TGCGCCAGCAGCACCCTGACAGGGACTGAAACTGAAGCTTTCTTT
>TRBV5-6|TRBJ2-3|TRBD2|NA
CASSPTLAGGNTDTQYF
TGTGCCAGCAGCCCAACTTTAGCGGGGGGGAACACAGATACGCAGTATTTT
>TRBV7-2|TRBJ1-1|TRBD1|medium-sized
CASSRQGALNTEAFF
TGTGCCAGCAGCCGACAGGGGGCACTAAACACTGAAGCTTTCTTT
>TRBV4-1|TRBJ1-2|NA|many
CASSQDEDSHYGYTF
TGCGCCAGCAGCCAAGACGAGGACTCGCACTATGGCTACACCTTC
>TRBV7-9|TRBJ2-7|NA|few
CASSLSGTAYEQYF
TGTGCCAGCAGTTTAAGTGGGACGGCCTACGAGCAGTACTTC
>TRBV20-1|TRBJ1-1|TRBD1|few
CSAREGGRAEAFF
TGCAGTGCTAGAGAAGGGGGCAGGGCTGAAGCTTTCTTT
>TRBV19|TRBJ2-2|TRBD1|few
CASRPRGNWNTGELFF
TGTGCCAGTAGGCCCAGGGGGAATTGGAACACCGGGGAGCTGTTTTTT
>TRBV28|TRBJ2-7|TRBD1|NA
CASSLYNRGSDEQYF
TGTGCCAGCAGTTTGTATAACAGGGGGAGCGACGAGCAGTACTTC
>TRBV20-1|TRBJ2-1|NA|few
CSARDLGGSSYNEQFF
TGCAGTGCTAGAGATCTGGGGGGTAGCTCCTACAATGAGCAGTTCTTC
>TRBV20-1|TRBJ1-2|NA|NA
CSANRGSEGYTF
TGCAGTGCTAATAGGGGTTCGGAAGGCTACACCTTC
>TRBV25-1|TRBJ1-2|TRBD1|few
CASSAANRGDYGYTF
TGTGCCAGCAGTGCCGCTAACAGGGGAGACTATGGCTACACCTTC
>TRBV4-2|TRBJ1-1|NA|many
CASSPTEVGGYTEAFF
TGTGCCAGCAGCCCAACTGAGGTAGGGGGGTACACTGAAGCTTTCTTT
>TRBV20-1|TRBJ2-1|TRBD2|NA
CSAPSGGRGRYNEQFF
TGCAGTGCACCCTCGGGGGGGCGCGGGAGGTACAATGAGCAGTTCTTC
>TRBV20-1|TRBJ2-4|NA|NA
CSARDLVAKNIQYF
TGCAGTGCTAGAGATCTCGTAGCCAAAAACATTCAGTACTTC
>TRBV5-6|TRBJ1-2|NA|NA
CASSLEKWVSYGYTF
TGTGCCAGCAGCTTAGAGAAGTGGGTTTCCTATGGCTACACCTTC